Listed here are 29 T cell receptor beta chains from one sample, sequenced in a study of T cells expressing NK-cell markers (dated by TCRdb to between 2020 and 2021). Libraries were built with 5' RACE. Sequencing instrument: Illumina HiSeq 2000. Once TCRdb had reprocessed the reads, it stored one entry per CDR3 protein sequence and supplied no DNA. The sample's clone listing holds about 160,000 distinct CDR3 sequences. Around a sixth of the sample is held by the ten biggest clonotypes. Sequenced sample: blood T cells: a sorted CD56 or NKG2C T cell subset, CD4+ or CD8+ T cells, or bulk PBMC T cells (not recorded which). The source of these receptors is a woman aged 18-69 years in good health.

V is TRBV7-2 and J is TRBJ2-2; TCRdb's D call of TRBD2 is untestable without DNA. Germline V lookup: CDR1 SGHTA, CDR2 FQGNSA. CDR3 size: 17 residues. The chain's CDR3 is CASSPQPTSFGSGELFF.

The J gene is TRBJ1-6, the V gene TRBV2; TCRdb's assignment of TRBD1 cannot be checked, as there is no DNA. Per germline, CDR1 SNHLY and CDR2 FYNNEI. CDR3 length: 13 residues. CDR3 amino acids: CASSVPGISPLHF.

The rearrangement joins TRBV7-3 to TRBJ2-1; TCRdb selects TRBD1, and the lack of DNA leaves this call unchecked. The CDR3 has 13 amino acids. Looked up from germline, CDR1 is SGHTA and CDR2 is FQGTGA. CDR3: CASSLTLGGEQFF.

The gene calls are TRBV11-3 and TRBJ2-1. Germline-derived CDR1 and CDR2 are SGHNT and YENEEA. The CDR3 is made up of 12 amino acids. The chain's CDR3 is CASSLDSGAQFF. The whole variable domain, remainder taken from reference TRBV11-3 and TRBJ2-1, is EAGVVQSPRYKIIEKKQPVAFWCNPISGHNTLYWYLQNLGQGPELLIRYENEEAVDDSQLPKDRFSAERLKGVDSTLKIQPAELGDSAVYLCASSLDSGAQFFGPGTRLTVL.

The chain links TRBV20-1 to TRBJ2-7; TCRdb's D call, TRBD1, is unchecked because there is no DNA. This CDR3 is 14 amino acids long. The germline CDR1 and CDR2 sequences are DFQATT and SNEGSKA (reference sequence). CDR3 amino acids: CSATHRDRGYEQYF.

The V call is TRBV29-1, the J call TRBJ2-7; without DNA, the TCRdb call of TRBD2 cannot be checked. The germline CDR1 and CDR2 sequences are SQVTM and ANQGSEA. The length of the CDR3 is 14 residues. CDR3: CSVEVRGASYEQYF.

The chain joins TRBV6-5 to TRBJ2-7; lacking DNA, the TRBD2 call made by TCRdb goes unchecked. This CDR3 spans 15 amino acids. Germline CDR1 and CDR2: MNHEY and SVGAGI. The CDR3 reads CASSYVGPSRDEQYF.

The chain recombines TRBV10-3 with TRBJ2-1; TCRdb gives TRBD1 as the D gene, but with no DNA this cannot be confirmed. CDR1 and CDR2 from the germline V gene are ENHRY and SYGVKD. This CDR3 comprises 16 residues. Here the CDR3 reads CAISAPTGSSYNEQFF.

The genes are TRBV20-1 and TRBJ2-7; TCRdb's D call, TRBD1, is unchecked because there is no DNA. Germline V gene lookup returns CDR1 DFQATT and CDR2 SNEGSKA (reference sequence). The CDR3 spans 13 residues. The CDR3 region is CSAPVVSSYEQYF.

The chain combines TRBV10-3 with TRBJ2-3; TCRdb's D call, TRBD2, is unchecked because there is no DNA. The germline gives CDR1 ENHRY, CDR2 SYGVKD. The CDR3 runs to 15 residues. The CDR3 here is CAIGTSGGGTDTQYF.

The chain's CDR3 is CASGNRALNTEAFF. The rearrangement uses TRBV7-8 and TRBJ1-1. Germline V gene data show CDR1 as SGHVS and CDR2 as FQNEAQ. This CDR3 contains 14 residues.

V and J are TRBV12-3 or TRBV12-4 and TRBJ1-1. This CDR3 region has 14 residues. The CDR3 loop is CASSFSRRNTEAFF.

The CDR3 loop reads CSASLDSLNSPLHF. The chain links TRBV20-1 to TRBJ1-6; the D call of TRBD1 rests on TCRdb alone, since no DNA is present to check it. The germline gives CDR1 DFQATT, CDR2 SNEGSKA (reference sequence). CDR3 length: 14 residues.

V is TRBV5-1 and J is TRBJ2-2; TCRdb's D call, TRBD1, is unchecked because there is no DNA. Germline V gives CDR1 SGHRS, CDR2 YFSETQ. The CDR3 is 13 residues long. The CDR3 reads CASSQGGTGELFF.

The chain combines TRBV3-1 with TRBJ2-1. Per the germline V gene, CDR1 is LGHDT and CDR2 is YNNKEL (reference sequence). The CDR3 is made up of 15 amino acids. CDR3 sequence reads: CASSQGFDSYNEQFF.

The chain has TRBV3-1 and TRBJ2-7; there is no DNA to check the TCRdb D call of TRBD2. The germline gives CDR1 LGHDT, CDR2 YNNKEL (reference sequence). CDR3 length: 15 residues. CDR3 loop: CASSPRGTSPLAQYF.

The V call is TRBV20-1, the J call TRBJ2-5; the D gene TCRdb calls, TRBD1, cannot be checked with no DNA. Germline values: CDR1 DFQATT, CDR2 SNEGSKA (reference sequence). The CDR3 loop spans 12 amino acids. The CDR3 loop reads CSGAGTEETQYF.

V usage is TRBV12-3 or TRBV12-4 and J usage is TRBJ1-5; with no DNA, the TCRdb D assignment of TRBD1 cannot be verified. This CDR3 has 15 residues. Here the CDR3 reads CASSETGDRDQPQHF.

V and J are TRBV11-2 and TRBJ2-4. Germline-derived CDR1 and CDR2 are SGHAT and FQNNGV. The CDR3 length is 13 residues. The CDR3 spells CASSVSGQNIQYF.

The chain recombines TRBV7-8 with TRBJ2-1; TCRdb selects TRBD2, and the lack of DNA leaves this call unchecked. The CDR3 runs 17 residues. From germline, CDR1 is SGHVS and CDR2 FQNEAQ. The CDR3: CASSLLAGAGTYNEQFF.

The rearrangement links TRBV20-1 to TRBJ2-5; TCRdb indicates TRBD2, and absent DNA this call remains unverified. The CDR3 has 14 residues. CDR1 is DFQATT, CDR2 SNEGSKA, per germline (reference sequence). CDR3 residues: CSAPGTGGGETQYF.

The chain has TRBV29-1 and TRBJ1-5; no DNA is available, so the TRBD1 call from TCRdb remains unchecked. The germline V gene encodes CDR1 SQVTM and CDR2 ANQGSEA. CDR3 size: 14 residues. CDR3 in amino acids: CSVSQGAPNQPQHF.

This chain connects TRBV20-1 to TRBJ2-1; TCRdb selects TRBD1, and the lack of DNA leaves this call unchecked. CDR3 length: 16 residues. Germline V gives CDR1 DFQATT, CDR2 SNEGSKA (reference sequence). This CDR3 is CSARPHSGTDYNEQFF.

The rearrangement joins TRBV4-1 to TRBJ2-1; TCRdb gives TRBD1 as the D gene, but with no DNA this cannot be confirmed. Germline CDR1 reads MGHRA; CDR2 reads YSYEKL. The CDR3 totals 15 residues. This CDR3 is CASSRRGDRDNEQFF.

This chain uses TRBV7-3 with TRBJ2-3; without DNA, the TCRdb call of TRBD2 cannot be checked. This CDR3 contains 16 residues. CDR1 is SGHTA and CDR2 is FQGTGA in the germline V gene. The CDR3 sequence is CASSSPGTSVTDTQYF.

The chain carries TRBV6-1 and TRBJ1-2; TCRdb selects TRBD1, and the lack of DNA leaves this call unchecked. CDR3 size: 12 residues. CDR1 and CDR2 from the germline V gene are MNHNS and SASEGT. The CDR3 protein is CASVGGTYGYTF.

This chain uses TRBV7-9 with TRBJ1-3; the TCRdb D gene call, TRBD1, has no DNA to confirm it. Per germline, CDR1 SEHNR and CDR2 FQNEAQ (reference sequence). This CDR3 spans 15 amino acids. The CDR3 sequence: CASMDTDRGRNTIYF.

The chain couples TRBV5-8 to TRBJ1-1. There are 12 residues in the CDR3. Germline V CDR1 and CDR2: SGHTS, YDEGEE. The CDR3 region is CASSPWDTEAFF.

This rearrangement joins TRBV2 to TRBJ1-5; TCRdb's D gene call, TRBD1, goes unchecked for lack of DNA. Germline CDR1 SNHLY, CDR2 FYNNEI. The CDR3 extends over 14 amino acids. This CDR3 is CASGRDSLDQPQHF.